Presented here are 10 T cell receptor beta chains from one specimen sequenced in a study of blood T cell repertoires in COVID-19. Profiled with immunoSEQ multiplex PCR; TCRdb holds only in-frame clones, not every one. The sample carries 230,000 or so clones, more than 65% recorded once. The sequenced material came from peripheral blood. Receptor source: a middle-aged man with active or convalescent COVID-19.

The rearrangement links TRBV18 to TRBJ1-1; D call uncertain. V lost 6 bases to trimming and J lost 3 bases, with 8 bases between them. CDR3 length: 12 amino acids. Germline V gives CDR1 KGHSH, CDR2 LQKENI. The CDR3 spells CASSHGYTEAFF. CDR3 in DNA: TGTGCCAGCTCCCACGGTTACACTGAAGCTTTCTTT.

This clone was seen a handful of times. V is TRBV7-9 and J is TRBJ1-1, with a tentative D call TRBD1 (5 bases). Between the trimmed V and J ends, which lost 5 bases and 0 bases, there was a span of 16 bases. Germline V gene data show CDR1 as SEHNR and CDR2 as FQNEAQ (reference sequence). The CDR3 runs to 16 residues. CDR3 sequence (DNA): TGTGCCAGCAGCCCTACCGCGGGACTTATGAACACTGAAGCTTTCTTT. Amino acid sequence: CASSPTAGLMNTEAFF. Full variable domain (remainder filled in from reference TRBV7-9 and TRBJ1-1): DTGVSQNPRHKITKRGQNVTFRCDPISEHNRLYWYRQTLGQGPEFLTYFQNEAQLEKSRLLSDRFSAERPKGSFSTLEIQRTEQGDSAMYLCASSPTAGLMNTEAFFGQGTRLTVV.

This clone was seen only a few times. V usage is TRBV25-1 and J usage is TRBJ2-4, with D perhaps TRBD2 (5 bases). This CDR3 region has 13 residues. Germline CDR1 MGHDK, CDR2 SYGVNS. V lost 2 bases and J 8 bases, leaving 10 bases between the germline ends. CDR3 coding DNA: TGTGCCAGCAGTGAAGGGAGTCCGGACATTCAGTACTTC. It translates to CASSEGSPDIQYF.

This clone was counted a few times. V usage is TRBV6-5 and J usage is TRBJ2-2; TRBD2 might be the D (6 bases). Germline lookup yields CDR1 MNHEY and CDR2 SVGAGI. The V end was cut by 10 bases, the J end by 2 bases, with 17 bases between. The CDR3 consists of 15 residues. The CDR3 coding sequence is TGTGCCATCTACCCAGACGGGAGAAACACCGGGGAGCTGTTTTTT. It is translated as CAIYPDGRNTGELFF.

The rearrangement uses TRBV19 and TRBJ1-5; tentatively, D is TRBD1 (5 bases). The germline V gene encodes CDR1 LNHDA and CDR2 SQIVND (reference sequence). Trimming removed 2 bases at V and 1 base at J, with 12 bases between. The CDR3 has 16 amino acids. CDR3 DNA sequence: TGTGCCAGTAGTATAATGGTACAGGTCAGCAATCAGCCCCAGCATTTT. Amino acid sequence: CASSIMVQVSNQPQHF.

The V and J genes are TRBV6-6 and TRBJ1-1; 7 nucleotides match TRBD1. The CDR3 has 13 residues. Germline loops: CDR1 MNHNY, CDR2 SVGAGI (reference sequence). With V trimmed by 6 bases and J by 4 bases, 5 bases remained unmatched. CDR3 amino acids: CASSSDRVTEAFF. The CDR3 nucleotides are TGTGCCAGCAGCTCCGACAGGGTCACTGAAGCTTTCTTT.

The chain carries TRBV19 and TRBJ1-2, with a tentative D call TRBD1 (5 bases). Trimming pared 7 bases from V and 7 bases from J, leaving 16 bases between. Germline V gene lookup returns CDR1 LNHDA and CDR2 SQIVND (reference sequence). The CDR3 consists of 13 residues. CDR3 nucleotides: TGTGCCAGTAAATCGGCGGGGGTAGGTGGCTACACCTTC. This translates into CASKSAGVGGYTF.

This clone has a single count. The CDR3 sequence: CASSEARGLPLAPLHF. The DNA of the CDR3 is TGTGCCAGCAGTGAAGCGAGGGGGCTACCTCTAGCACCCCTCCACTTT. V usage is TRBV6-1 and J usage is TRBJ1-6; TRBD1 matches 7 bases. The CDR3 is 16 residues long. The germline V gene encodes CDR1 MNHNS and CDR2 SASEGT. Trimming cost V 0 bases and J 11 bases; bases outside gene matches: 10.

V usage is TRBV7-6 and J usage is TRBJ2-1; 10 nucleotides agree with TRBD2. Germline loops: CDR1 SGHVS, CDR2 FNYEAQ. The V and J ends lost 5 bases and 1 base, in that order; junction bases with no gene match: 2. The CDR3 is 15 residues long. CDR3 loop: CASSKRGGSYNEQFF. In DNA, the CDR3 is TGTGCCAGCAGCAAGCGGGGGGGGTCCTACAATGAGCAGTTCTTC.

The chain carries TRBV3-1 (or the pseudogene TRBV3-2) and TRBJ2-5; D possibly corresponds to TRBD2 (5 bases). The CDR3 loop spans 13 amino acids. Germline CDR1 and CDR2: LGHDT and YNNKEL (reference sequence). Trimming stripped 4 bases from V and 3 bases from J, with 9 bases between. CDR3 DNA sequence: TGTGCCAGCAGCCCCCGGGGAGAAGAGACCCAGTACTTC. This sequence encodes CASSPRGEETQYF.